The rows below give T cell receptor beta chains drawn from one sample of a study of a mutant IDH1 vaccine in newly diagnosed glioma. No antigens are known for them. Using immunoSEQ multiplex PCR, the repertoire was profiled, and TCRdb retains in-frame clones only, with some absent. The table includes nearly 35,000 clones, approximately 80% detected once. Source: PBMCs, taken from a glioma patient whose treatment included an IDH1 peptide vaccine. These TCRs come from a man aged 25 to 40 with glioma. CDR3s leave out the opening cysteine and the closing phenylalanine or tryptophan. Fields, in order: CDR3 protein, V gene, J gene.

ASSHRAGGLGGNTIY	TRBV6-7	TRBJ1-3
ASSLGIQGSELF	TRBV5-1	TRBJ2-2
ASSLEGGRSDTQY	TRBV5-4	TRBJ2-3
ASSQVAGAEGEKLF	TRBV4-3	TRBJ1-4
ARSGGQGDNQPQH	TRBV5-3	TRBJ1-5
ASSPSDQYGYT	TRBV18	TRBJ1-2
ASSQGGSDGYT	TRBV4-1	TRBJ1-2
ASSEGLAGGYNEQF	TRBV5-4	TRBJ2-1
ASSLQVEDTEAF	TRBV5-1	TRBJ1-1
ASSLGVQYNEQF	TRBV11-2	TRBJ2-1
ATGVIERAQPQH	TRBV19	TRBJ1-5
ASSPPTGARIQPQH	TRBV28	TRBJ1-5
ASSQYRGLPYEQY	TRBV4-1	TRBJ2-7
ASSPRDSEFSEQY	TRBV11-2	TRBJ2-7
ASSPLQGDTEAF	TRBV27	TRBJ1-1
SVRSGGTSTDTQY	TRBV29-1	TRBJ2-3
ASRPTSNHNEQF	TRBV19	TRBJ2-1
AWLGQATPNSPLH	TRBV30	TRBJ1-6
ASSFRTGELDTQY	TRBV27	TRBJ2-3
ASSQGAGYNEQF	TRBV6-5	TRBJ2-1
ASSHLYSGTSEDTQY	TRBV4-3	TRBJ2-3
ASKGARREKLF	TRBV2	TRBJ1-4
ASSRDPTDTQY	TRBV7-7	TRBJ2-3
ASSPQPDGRYEQY	TRBV9	TRBJ2-7
ASSSQFNGTGWQF	TRBV27	TRBJ2-1
ASSTGTYGYT	TRBV19	TRBJ1-2
AWSVRVGRAFNEQY	TRBV30	TRBJ2-7
AWSEAWAGPNQPQH	TRBV30	TRBJ1-5
ASSGKINEKLF	TRBV2	TRBJ1-4
ASSFPGQTREAF	TRBV7-2	TRBJ1-1
ASTVRGGASEAF	TRBV2	TRBJ1-1
ASSLAVGPLH	TRBV7-2	TRBJ1-6
ASTPGLERRWETQY	TRBV21-1	TRBJ2-5
ASSLEWSELEAF	TRBV5-6	TRBJ1-1
ASTLGLAGGKDEQY	TRBV2	TRBJ2-7
ASSLQGGNTEAF	TRBV5-1	TRBJ1-1
ASSSESSYNEQF	TRBV5-1	TRBJ2-1
ASSLGTGGQETQY	TRBV5-1	TRBJ2-5
ASRPLGEKLF	TRBV28	TRBJ1-4
ASSIVAQGAEAF	TRBV19	TRBJ1-1
ASSLSGGNSPLH	TRBV5-1	TRBJ1-6
AWSGQPNTEAF	TRBV30	TRBJ1-1
ASSVEGTGDQQF	TRBV9	TRBJ2-1
ASNDLGTVNEKLF	TRBV6-1	TRBJ1-4
SAGEPLSEQY	TRBV29-1	TRBJ2-7
ASGLEGRETQY	TRBV12-5	TRBJ2-5
AISESGTGVRNQPQH	TRBV10-3	TRBJ1-5
AWSYRPGLAGDYEQY	TRBV30	TRBJ2-7
ASSSIWGQSYGYT	TRBV18	TRBJ1-2
ASSQQTGRTEAF	TRBV4-3	TRBJ1-1